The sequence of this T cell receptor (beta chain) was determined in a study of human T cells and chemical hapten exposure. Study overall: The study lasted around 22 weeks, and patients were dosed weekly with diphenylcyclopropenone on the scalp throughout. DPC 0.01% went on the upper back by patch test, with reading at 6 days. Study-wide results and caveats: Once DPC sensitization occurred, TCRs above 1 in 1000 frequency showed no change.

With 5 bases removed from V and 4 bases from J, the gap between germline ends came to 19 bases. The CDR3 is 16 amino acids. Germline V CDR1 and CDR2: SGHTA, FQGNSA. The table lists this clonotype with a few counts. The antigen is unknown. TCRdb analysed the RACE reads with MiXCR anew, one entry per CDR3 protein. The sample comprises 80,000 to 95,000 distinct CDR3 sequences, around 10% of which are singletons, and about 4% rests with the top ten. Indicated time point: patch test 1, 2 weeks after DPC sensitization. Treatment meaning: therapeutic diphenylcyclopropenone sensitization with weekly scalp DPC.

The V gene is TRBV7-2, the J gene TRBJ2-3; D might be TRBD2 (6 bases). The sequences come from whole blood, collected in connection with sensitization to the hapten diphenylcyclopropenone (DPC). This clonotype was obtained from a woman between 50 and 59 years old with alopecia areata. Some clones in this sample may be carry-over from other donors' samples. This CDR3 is CASSLAGLSVSDTQYF. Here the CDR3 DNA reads TGTGCCAGCAGCCTCGCGGGGCTCAGTGTCTCAGATACGCAGTATTTT.